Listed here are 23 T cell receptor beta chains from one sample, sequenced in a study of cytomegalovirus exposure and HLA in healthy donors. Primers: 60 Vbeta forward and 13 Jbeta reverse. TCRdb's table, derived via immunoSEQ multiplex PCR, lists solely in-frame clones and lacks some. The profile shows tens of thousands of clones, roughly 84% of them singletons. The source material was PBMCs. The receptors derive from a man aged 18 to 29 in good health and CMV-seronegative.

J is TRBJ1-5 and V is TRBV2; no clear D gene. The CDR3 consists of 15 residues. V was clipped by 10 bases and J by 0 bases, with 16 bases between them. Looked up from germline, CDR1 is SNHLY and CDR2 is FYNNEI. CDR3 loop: CAITEGGNSNQPQHF. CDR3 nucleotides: TGTGCCATCACTGAGGGCGGGAATAGCAATCAGCCCCAGCATTTT.

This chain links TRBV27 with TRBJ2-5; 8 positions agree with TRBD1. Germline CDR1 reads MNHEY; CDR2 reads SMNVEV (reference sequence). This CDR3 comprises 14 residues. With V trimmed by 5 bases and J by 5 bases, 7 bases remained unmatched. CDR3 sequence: CASSRVRDRETQYF. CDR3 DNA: TGTGCCAGCAGTAGAGTCCGGGACAGGGAGACCCAGTACTTC.

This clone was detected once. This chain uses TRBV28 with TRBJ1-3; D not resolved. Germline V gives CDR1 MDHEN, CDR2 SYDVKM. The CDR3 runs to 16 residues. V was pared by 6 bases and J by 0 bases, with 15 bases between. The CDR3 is CASSSSGASSGNTIYF. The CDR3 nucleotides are TGTGCCAGCAGCTCCTCCGGAGCCAGCTCTGGAAACACCATATATTTT.

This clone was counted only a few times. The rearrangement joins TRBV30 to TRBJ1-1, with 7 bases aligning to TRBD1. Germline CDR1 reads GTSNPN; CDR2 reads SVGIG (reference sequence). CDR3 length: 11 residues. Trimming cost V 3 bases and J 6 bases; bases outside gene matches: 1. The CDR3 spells CAWSRGAEAFF. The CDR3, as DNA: TGTGCCTGGAGCAGGGGGGCTGAAGCTTTCTTT.

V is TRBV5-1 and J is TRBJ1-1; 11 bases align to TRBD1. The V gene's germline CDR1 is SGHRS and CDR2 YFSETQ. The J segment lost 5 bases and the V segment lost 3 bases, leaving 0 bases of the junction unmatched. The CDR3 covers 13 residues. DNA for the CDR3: TGCGCCAGCAGCTGGGACAGGGGGACTGAAGCTTTCTTT. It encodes CASSWDRGTEAFF.

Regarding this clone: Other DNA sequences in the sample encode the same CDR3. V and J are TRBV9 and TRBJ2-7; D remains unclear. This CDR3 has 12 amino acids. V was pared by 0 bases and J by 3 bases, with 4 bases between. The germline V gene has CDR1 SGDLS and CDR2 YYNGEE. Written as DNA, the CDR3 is TGTGCCAGCAGCGTAGGAGACTACGAGCAGTACTTC. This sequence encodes CASSVGDYEQYF.

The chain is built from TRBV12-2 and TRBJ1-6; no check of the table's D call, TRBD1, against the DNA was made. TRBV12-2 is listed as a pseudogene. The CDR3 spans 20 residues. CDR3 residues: CASRSPQRQAVPNFHSPLHF. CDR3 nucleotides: TGTGCAAGTCGCTCCCCGCAACGACAGGCGGTCCCGAACTTCCATTCACCCCTCCACTTT.

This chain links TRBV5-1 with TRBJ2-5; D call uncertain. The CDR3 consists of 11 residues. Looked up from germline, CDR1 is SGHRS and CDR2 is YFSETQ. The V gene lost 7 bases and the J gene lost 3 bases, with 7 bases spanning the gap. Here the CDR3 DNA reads TGCGCCAGCCAGTTCGAAGAGACCCAGTACTTC. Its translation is CASQFEETQYF.

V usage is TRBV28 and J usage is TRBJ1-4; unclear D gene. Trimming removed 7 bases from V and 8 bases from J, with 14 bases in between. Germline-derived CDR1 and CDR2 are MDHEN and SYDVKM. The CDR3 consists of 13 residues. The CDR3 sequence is CASIRRDWEKLFF. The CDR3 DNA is TGTGCCAGCATCCGGAGGGATTGGGAAAAACTGTTTTTT.

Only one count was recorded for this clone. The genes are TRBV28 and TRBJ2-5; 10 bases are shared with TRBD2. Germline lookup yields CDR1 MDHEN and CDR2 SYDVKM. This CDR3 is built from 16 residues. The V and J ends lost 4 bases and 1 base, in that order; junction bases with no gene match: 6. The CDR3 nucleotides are TGTGCCAGCAGTTCCCCCAGGACTAGCGGCCAAGAGACCCAGTACTTC. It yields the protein CASSSPRTSGQETQYF.

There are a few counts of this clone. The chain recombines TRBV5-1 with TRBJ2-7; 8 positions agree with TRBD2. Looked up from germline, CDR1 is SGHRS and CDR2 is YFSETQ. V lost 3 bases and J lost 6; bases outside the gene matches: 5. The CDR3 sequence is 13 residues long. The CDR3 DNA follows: TGCGCCAGCAGCTCTAGAGGACTAGCCGAGCAGTACTTC. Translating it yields CASSSRGLAEQYF.

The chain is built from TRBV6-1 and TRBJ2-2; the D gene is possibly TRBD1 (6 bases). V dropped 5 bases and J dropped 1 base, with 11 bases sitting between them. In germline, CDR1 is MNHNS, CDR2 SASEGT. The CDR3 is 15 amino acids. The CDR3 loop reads CASSSRRGNTGELFF. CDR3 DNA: TGTGCCAGCAGTAGCCGCAGGGGGAACACCGGGGAGCTGTTTTTT.

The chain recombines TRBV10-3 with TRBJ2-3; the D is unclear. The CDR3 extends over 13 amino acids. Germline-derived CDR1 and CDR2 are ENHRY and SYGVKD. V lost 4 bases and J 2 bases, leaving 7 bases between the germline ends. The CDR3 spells CAISGGSTDTQYF. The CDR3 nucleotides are TGTGCCATCAGTGGAGGCTCCACAGATACGCAGTATTTT.

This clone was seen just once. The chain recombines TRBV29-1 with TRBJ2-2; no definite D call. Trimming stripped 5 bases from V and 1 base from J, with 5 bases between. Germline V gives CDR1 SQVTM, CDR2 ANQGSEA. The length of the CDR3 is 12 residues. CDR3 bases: TGCAGCGTTCACAAGAACACCGGGGAGCTGTTTTTT. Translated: CSVHKNTGELFF.

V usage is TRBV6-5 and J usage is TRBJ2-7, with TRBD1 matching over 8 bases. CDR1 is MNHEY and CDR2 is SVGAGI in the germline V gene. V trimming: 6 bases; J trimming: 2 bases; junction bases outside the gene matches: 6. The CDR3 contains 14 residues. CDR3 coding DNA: TGTGCCAGCAGGGAACAGGGGGACACCTACGAGCAGTACTTC. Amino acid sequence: CASREQGDTYEQYF.

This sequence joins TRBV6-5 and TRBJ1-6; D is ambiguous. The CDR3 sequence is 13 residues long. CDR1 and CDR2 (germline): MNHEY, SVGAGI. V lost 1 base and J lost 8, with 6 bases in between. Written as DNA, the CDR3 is TGTGCCAGCAGTTACTATCGGGATTCACCCCTCCACTTT. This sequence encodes CASSYYRDSPLHF.

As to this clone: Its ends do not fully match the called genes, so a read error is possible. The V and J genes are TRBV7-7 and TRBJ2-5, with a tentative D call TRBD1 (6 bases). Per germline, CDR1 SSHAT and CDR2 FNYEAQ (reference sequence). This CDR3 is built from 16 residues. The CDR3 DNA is TGTGCTAGCAGCTTAGGATCGAGGTCCAGGGGCGAGACCCAGTACTTC. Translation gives CASSLGSRSRGETQYF.

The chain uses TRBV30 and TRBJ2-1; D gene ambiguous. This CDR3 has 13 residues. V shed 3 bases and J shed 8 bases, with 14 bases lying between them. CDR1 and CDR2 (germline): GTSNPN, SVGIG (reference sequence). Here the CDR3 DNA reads TGTGCCTGGAGACCAGAGGTTGTCGATGAGCAGTTCTTC. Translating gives CAWRPEVVDEQFF.

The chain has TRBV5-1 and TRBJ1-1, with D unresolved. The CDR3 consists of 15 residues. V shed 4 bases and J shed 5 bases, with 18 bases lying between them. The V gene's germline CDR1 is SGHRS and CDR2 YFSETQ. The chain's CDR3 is CASSLDGVGGTEAFF. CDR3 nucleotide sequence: TGCGCCAGCAGCCTGGACGGAGTTGGTGGGACTGAAGCTTTCTTT.

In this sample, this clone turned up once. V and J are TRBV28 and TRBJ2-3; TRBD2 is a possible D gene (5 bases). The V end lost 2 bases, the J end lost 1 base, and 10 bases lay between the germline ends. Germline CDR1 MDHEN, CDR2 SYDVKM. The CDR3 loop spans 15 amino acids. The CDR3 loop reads CASSLGGLRTDTQYF. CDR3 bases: TGTGCCAGCAGTTTAGGCGGGCTTCGCACAGATACGCAGTATTTT.

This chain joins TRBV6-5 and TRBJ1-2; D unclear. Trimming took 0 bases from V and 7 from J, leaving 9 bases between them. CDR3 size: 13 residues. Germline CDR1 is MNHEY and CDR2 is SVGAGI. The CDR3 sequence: CASSYSMGGGYTF. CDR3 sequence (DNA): TGTGCCAGCAGTTACTCGATGGGAGGTGGCTACACCTTC.

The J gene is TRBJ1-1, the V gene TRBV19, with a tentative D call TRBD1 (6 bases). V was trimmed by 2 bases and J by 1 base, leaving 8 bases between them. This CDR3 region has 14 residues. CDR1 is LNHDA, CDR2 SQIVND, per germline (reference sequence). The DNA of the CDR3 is TGTGCCAGTAGTATACGGGGGGCGAACACTGAAGCTTTCTTT. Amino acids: CASSIRGANTEAFF.

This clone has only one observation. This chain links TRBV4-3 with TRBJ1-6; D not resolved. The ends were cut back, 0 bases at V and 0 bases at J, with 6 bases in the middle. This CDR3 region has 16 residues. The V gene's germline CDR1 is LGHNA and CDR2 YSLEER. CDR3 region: CASSQDTSSYNSPLHF. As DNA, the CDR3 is TGCGCCAGCAGCCAAGATACCAGCTCCTATAATTCACCCCTCCACTTT.